The T cell receptor (beta chain) described here comes from a study of blood T cell repertoires in COVID-19. Here immunoSEQ multiplex PCR was the method, and the copy in TCRdb shows in-frame clones only, minus some. The sample lists 170,000 or so clones; 70% to 90% were seen once. Either two negative PCRs, clearance, or symptom resolution qualified Cohort 3 donors as recovered. The V end lost 4 bases, the J end lost 1 base, and 8 bases lay between the germline ends. This CDR3 region has 14 residues. Germline CDR1 reads SGHNT; CDR2 reads YENEEA. The clonotype was recovered from a woman between 50 and 59 years old who had recovered from COVID-19. Sample: PBMCs or T cells enriched from blood (not recorded which). The V call is TRBV11-3, the J call TRBJ1-5; D uncertain. The CDR3 reads CASSWRSSNQPQHF. In DNA, the CDR3 is TGTGCCAGCAGCTGGCGGTCCAGCAATCAGCCCCAGCATTTT.